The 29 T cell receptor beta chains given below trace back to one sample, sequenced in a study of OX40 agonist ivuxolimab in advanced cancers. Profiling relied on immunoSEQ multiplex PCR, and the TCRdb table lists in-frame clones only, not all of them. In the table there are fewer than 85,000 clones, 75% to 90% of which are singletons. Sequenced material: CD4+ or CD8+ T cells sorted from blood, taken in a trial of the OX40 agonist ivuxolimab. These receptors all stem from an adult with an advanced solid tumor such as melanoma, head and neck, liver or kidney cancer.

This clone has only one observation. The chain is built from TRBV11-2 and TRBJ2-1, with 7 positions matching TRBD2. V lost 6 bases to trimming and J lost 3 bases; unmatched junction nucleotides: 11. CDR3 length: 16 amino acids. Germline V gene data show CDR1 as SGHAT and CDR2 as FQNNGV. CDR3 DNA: TGTGCCAGCAGACCTATAAGCGGGACGAACTACAATGAGCAGTTCTTC. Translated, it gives CASRPISGTNYNEQFF.

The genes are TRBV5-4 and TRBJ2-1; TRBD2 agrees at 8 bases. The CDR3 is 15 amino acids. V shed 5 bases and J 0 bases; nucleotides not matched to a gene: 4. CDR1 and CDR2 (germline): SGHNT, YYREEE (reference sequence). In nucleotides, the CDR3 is TGTGCCAGCAGTATTAGCGGGGCCTCCTACAATGAGCAGTTCTTC. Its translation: CASSISGASYNEQFF.

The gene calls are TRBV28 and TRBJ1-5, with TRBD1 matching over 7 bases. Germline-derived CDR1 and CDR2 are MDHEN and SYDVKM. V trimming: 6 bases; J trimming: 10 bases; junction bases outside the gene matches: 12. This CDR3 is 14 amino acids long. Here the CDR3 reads CASRGTDHISPQHF. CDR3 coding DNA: TGTGCCAGCAGGGGGACAGACCATATCAGCCCCCAGCATTTT. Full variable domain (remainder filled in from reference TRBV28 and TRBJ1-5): DVKVTQSSRYLVKRTGEKVFLECVQDMDHENMFWYRQDPGLGLRLIYFSYDVKMKEKGDIPEGYSVSREKKERFSLILESASTNQTSMYLCASRGTDHISPQHFGDGTRLSIL.

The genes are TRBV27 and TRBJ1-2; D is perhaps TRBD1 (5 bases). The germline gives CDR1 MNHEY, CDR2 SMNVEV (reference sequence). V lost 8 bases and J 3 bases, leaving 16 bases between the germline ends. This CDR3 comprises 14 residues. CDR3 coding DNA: TGTGCCAGCGCCGGCCCGGGGGGTGACTATGGCTACACCTTC. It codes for CASAGPGGDYGYTF.

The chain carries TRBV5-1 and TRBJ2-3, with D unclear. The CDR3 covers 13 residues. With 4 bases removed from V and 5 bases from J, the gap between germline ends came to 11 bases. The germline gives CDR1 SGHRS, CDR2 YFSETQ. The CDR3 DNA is TGCGCCAGCAGCCTACTACCAGGAGATACGCAGTATTTT. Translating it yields CASSLLPGDTQYF.

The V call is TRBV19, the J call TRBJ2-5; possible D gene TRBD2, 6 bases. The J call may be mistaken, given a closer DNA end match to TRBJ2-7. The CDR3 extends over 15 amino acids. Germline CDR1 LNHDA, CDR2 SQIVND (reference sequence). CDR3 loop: CASSEPGLESYEQYF. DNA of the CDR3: TGTGCCAGTAGTGAACCGGGACTTGAGTCCTACGAGCAGTACTTC.

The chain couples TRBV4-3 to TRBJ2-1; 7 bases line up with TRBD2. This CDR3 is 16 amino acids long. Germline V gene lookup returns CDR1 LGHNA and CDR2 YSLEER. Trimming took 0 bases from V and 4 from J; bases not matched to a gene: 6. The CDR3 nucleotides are TGCGCCAGCAGCCAAGATAGGGGAGGGCCTTACAATGAGCAGTTCTTC. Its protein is CASSQDRGGPYNEQFF.

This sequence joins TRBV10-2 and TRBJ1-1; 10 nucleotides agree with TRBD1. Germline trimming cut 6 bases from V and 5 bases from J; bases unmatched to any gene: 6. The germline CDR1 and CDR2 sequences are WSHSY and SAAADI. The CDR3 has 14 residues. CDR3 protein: CASSRDRGPTEAFF. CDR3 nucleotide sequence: TGCGCCAGCAGCCGGGACAGGGGACCTACTGAAGCTTTCTTT.

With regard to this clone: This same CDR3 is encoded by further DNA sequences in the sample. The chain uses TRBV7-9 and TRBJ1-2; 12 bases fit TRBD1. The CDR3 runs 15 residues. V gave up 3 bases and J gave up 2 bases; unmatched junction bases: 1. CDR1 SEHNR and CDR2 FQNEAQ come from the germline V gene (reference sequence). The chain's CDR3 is CASSLGTGGNYGYTF. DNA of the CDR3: TGTGCCAGCAGCTTGGGGACAGGGGGCAACTATGGCTACACCTTC.

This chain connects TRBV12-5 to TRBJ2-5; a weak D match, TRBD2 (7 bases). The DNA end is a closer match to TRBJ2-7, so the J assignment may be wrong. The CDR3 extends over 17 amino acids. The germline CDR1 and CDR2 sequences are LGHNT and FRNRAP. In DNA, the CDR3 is TGTGCTAGTGGTTTCACCCCTGGAGCGGGACAACCCCACGAGCAGTACTTC. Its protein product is CASGFTPGAGQPHEQYF.

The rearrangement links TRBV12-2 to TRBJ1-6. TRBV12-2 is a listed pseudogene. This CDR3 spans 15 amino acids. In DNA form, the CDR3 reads TGTGCAAGTCCTGCCCTCGGAGGGGATAATTCACCCCTCCACTTT. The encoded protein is CASPALGGDNSPLHF.

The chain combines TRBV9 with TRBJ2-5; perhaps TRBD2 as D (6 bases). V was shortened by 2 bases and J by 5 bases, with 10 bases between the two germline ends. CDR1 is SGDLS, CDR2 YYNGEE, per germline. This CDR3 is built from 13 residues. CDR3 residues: CASSVGGVETQYF. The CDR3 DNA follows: TGTGCCAGCAGCGTGGGAGGTGTGGAGACCCAGTACTTC.

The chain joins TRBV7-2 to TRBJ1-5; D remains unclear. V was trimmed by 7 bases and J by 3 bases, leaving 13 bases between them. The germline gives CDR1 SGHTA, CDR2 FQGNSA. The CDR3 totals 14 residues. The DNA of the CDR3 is TGTGCCAGCACCACCGGCGCCGCCAATCAGCCCCAGCATTTT. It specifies CASTTGAANQPQHF.

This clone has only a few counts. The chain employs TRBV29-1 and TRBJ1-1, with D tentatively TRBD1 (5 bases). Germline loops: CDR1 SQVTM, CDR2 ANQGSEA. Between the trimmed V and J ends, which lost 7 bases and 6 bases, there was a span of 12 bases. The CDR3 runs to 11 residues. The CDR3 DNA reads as TGCAGCGCAGGGCGTTTGTCTGAAGCTTTCTTT. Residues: CSAGRLSEAFF. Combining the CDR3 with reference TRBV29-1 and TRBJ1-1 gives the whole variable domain SAVISQKPSRDICQRGTSLTIQCQVDSQVTMMFWYRQQPGQSLTLIATANQGSEATYESGFVIDKFPISRPNLTFSTLTVSNMSPEDSSIYLCSAGRLSEAFFGQGTRLTVV.

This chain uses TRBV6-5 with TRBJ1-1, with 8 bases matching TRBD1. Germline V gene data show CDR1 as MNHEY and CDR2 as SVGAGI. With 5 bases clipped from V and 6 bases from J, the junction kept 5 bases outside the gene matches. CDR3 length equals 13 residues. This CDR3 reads CASSIQGGAEAFF. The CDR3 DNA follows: TGTGCCAGCAGTATACAGGGGGGGGCTGAAGCTTTCTTT.

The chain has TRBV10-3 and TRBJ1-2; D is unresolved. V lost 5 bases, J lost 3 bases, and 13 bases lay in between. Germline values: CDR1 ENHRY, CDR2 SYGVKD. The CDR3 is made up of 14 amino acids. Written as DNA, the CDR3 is TGTGCCATCAGTAACCCCTCAGTTGACTATGGCTACACCTTC. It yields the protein CAISNPSVDYGYTF.

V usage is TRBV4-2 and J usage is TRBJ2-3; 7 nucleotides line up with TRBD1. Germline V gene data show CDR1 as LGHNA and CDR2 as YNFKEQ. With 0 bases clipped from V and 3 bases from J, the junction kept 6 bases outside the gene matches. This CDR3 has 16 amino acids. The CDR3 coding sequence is TGTGCCAGCAGCCAAGATGAGACAGGGTTTACAGATACGCAGTATTTT. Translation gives CASSQDETGFTDTQYF.

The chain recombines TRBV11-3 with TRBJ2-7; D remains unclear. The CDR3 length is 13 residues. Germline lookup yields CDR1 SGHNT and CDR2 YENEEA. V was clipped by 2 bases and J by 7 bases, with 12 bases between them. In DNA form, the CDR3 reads TGTGCCAGCAGCTTATCGATTTTGATGGAGCAGTACTTC. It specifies CASSLSILMEQYF.

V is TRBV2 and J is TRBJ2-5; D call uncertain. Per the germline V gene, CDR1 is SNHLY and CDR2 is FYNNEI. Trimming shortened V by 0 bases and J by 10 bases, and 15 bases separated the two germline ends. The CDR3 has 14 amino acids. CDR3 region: CASSEASRLVGQYF. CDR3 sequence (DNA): TGTGCCAGCAGTGAAGCATCTAGGCTAGTTGGCCAGTACTTC.

This CDR3 is CASMTGQTYNEQFF. The CDR3 bases are TGTGCCAGCATGACGGGACAAACCTACAATGAGCAGTTCTTC. V gene TRBV5-6 combines with J gene TRBJ2-1; tentative D call: TRBD1 (6 bases). Deletions cut 6 bases from V and 2 bases from J, with 12 bases between. The V gene's germline CDR1 is SGHDT and CDR2 YYEEEE. The CDR3 totals 14 residues.

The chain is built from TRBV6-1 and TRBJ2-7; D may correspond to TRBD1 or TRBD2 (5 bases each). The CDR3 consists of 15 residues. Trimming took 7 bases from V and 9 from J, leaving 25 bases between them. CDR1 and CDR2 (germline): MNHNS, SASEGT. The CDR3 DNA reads TGTGCCAGCACTGACGACGGTGGGGGTGGTCGTGGGCAGTACTTC. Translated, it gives CASTDDGGGGRGQYF.

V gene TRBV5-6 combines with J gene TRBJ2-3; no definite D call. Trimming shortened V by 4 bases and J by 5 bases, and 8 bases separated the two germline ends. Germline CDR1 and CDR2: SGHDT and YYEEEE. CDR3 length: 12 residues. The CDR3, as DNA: TGTGCCAGCAGCCCGTCCCTAGATACGCAGTATTTT. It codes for CASSPSLDTQYF.

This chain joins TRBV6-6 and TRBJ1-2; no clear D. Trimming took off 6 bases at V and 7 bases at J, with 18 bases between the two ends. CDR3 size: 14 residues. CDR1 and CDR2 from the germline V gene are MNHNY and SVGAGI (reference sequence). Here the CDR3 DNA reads TGTGCCAGCAGCTCTTCCCCAATGGTCGGTGGCTACACCTTC. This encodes CASSSSPMVGGYTF.

This chain's CDR3 is CASKGAQYQETQYF. In DNA, the CDR3 is TGTGCCTCCAAGGGGGCACAGTACCAAGAGACCCAGTACTTC. The rearrangement uses TRBV21-1 and TRBJ2-5; the table's D call of TRBD1 was not tested on the DNA. TRBV21-1 is a documented pseudogene. The CDR3 totals 14 residues.

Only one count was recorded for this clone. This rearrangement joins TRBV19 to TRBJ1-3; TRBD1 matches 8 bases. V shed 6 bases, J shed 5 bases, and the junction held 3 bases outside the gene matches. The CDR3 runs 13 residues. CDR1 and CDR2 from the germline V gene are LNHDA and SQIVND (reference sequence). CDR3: CASSGQGRNTIYF. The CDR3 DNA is TGTGCCAGTAGCGGACAGGGACGAAACACCATATATTTT.

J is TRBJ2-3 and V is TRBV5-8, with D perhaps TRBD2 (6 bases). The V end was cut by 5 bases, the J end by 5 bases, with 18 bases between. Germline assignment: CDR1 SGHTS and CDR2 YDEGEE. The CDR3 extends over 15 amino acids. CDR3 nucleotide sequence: TGTGCCAGCAGGCGGGACGATGGAGTATTAGATACGCAGTATTTT. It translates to CASRRDDGVLDTQYF.

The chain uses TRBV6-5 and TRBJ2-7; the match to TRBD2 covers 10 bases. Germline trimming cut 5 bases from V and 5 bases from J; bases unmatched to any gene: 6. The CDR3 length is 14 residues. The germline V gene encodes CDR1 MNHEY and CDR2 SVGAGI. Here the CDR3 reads CASSLAGVIDEQYF. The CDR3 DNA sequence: TGTGCCAGCAGTCTAGCGGGAGTCATCGACGAGCAGTACTTC.

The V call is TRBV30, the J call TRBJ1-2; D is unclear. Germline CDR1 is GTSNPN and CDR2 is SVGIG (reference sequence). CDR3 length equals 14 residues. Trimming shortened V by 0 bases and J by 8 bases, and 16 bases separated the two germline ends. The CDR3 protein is CAWSVGSGFGGYTF. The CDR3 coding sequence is TGTGCCTGGAGTGTTGGGTCGGGATTTGGAGGCTACACCTTC.

The CDR3 nucleotides are TGTGCCAGCAGACAGTTTGAGACCCAGTACTTC. Translating it yields CASRQFETQYF. The rearrangement links TRBV6-5 to TRBJ2-5; D is uncertain. The CDR3 covers 11 residues. Per germline, CDR1 MNHEY and CDR2 SVGAGI. With 6 bases removed from V and 5 bases from J, the gap between germline ends came to 7 bases.